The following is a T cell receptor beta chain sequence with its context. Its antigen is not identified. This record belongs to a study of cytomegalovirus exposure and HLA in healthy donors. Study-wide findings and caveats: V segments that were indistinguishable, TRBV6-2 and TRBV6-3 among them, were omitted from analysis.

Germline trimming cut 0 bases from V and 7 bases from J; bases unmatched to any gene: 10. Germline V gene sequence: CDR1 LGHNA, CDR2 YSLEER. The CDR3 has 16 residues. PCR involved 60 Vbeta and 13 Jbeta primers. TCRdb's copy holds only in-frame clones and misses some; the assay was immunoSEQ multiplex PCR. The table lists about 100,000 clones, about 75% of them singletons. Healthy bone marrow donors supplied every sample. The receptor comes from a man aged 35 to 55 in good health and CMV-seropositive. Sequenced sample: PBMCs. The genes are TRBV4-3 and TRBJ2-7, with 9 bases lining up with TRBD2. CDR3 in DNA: TGCGCCAGCAGCCAAGATGGGCGGGAGGGCCAACTTGAGCAGTACTTC. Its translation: CASSQDGREGQLEQYF.